This record concerns one TCR beta chain sequence. What it recognizes is unknown. V was trimmed by 1 base and J by 4 bases, leaving 11 bases between them. Germline V gene data show CDR1 as MNHNS and CDR2 as SASEGT. The CDR3 consists of 14 residues. Assay: immunoSEQ multiplex PCR; the TCRdb copy retains only in-frame clones and omits some. The sample consists of 98,000 or so clones, 88% of them appearing once. This sample was included in a study of T cell responses to AZD1222 COVID-19 vaccine. Study outcomes and limitations: There were vaccine-associated CD4 TCRs across spike, dominant at 160-218 and 743-854.

The source of this sequence is an adult who received the AZD1222 COVID-19 vaccine. V usage is TRBV6-1 and J usage is TRBJ2-7, with D hard to call. Sequenced here: peripheral blood, sampled 28 days after the second AZD1222 dose. The CDR3 loop reads CASSEGSGWYEQYF. CDR3 DNA sequence: TGTGCCAGCAGTGAAGGGAGTGGGTGGTACGAGCAGTACTTC.